This is a list of T cell receptor beta chains from one sample in a study of T cell responses to AZD1222 COVID-19 vaccine. TCRdb's table, derived via immunoSEQ multiplex PCR, lists solely in-frame clones and lacks some. The sample carries some 150,000 clones, 90% recorded once. Specimen: peripheral blood, collected on day 0 of AZD1222 vaccination. All receptors come from an adult in good health. The CDR3 runs from the conserved cysteine through the conserved F or W. Each record gives: CDR3 length, J gene, V gene, CDR3 protein.

>13|TRBJ1-2|TRBV5-6
CASSIGRQSGYTF
>15|TRBJ1-1|TRBV19
CASSIRGPKNTEAFF
>13|TRBJ1-1|TRBV19
CASSIRDRGKAFF
>14|TRBJ2-4|TRBV29-1
CSVQGQLAKNIQYF
>13|TRBJ1-5|TRBV12-3/TRBV12-4
CASSIGSNQPQHF
>15|TRBJ2-1|TRBV5-4
CASQTQGDPSSNKFF
>16|TRBJ2-2|TRBV27
CASSSPGQGDTGELFF
>14|TRBJ1-6|TRBV6-5
CATAPQGQRSPLHF
>14|TRBJ1-4|TRBV27
CASRRTGGGEKLFF
>18|TRBJ2-7|TRBV25-1
CASSESGLAGPRPYEQYF
>14|TRBJ2-5|TRBV28
CASSYSGIQETQYF
>16|TRBJ2-2|TRBV4-3
CASSQDMAGRVGELFF
>16|TRBJ2-3|TRBV21-1
CASIQRLGLETDTQYF
>16|TRBJ2-3|TRBV19
CASSLKGGISTDTQYF
>15|TRBJ2-1|TRBV2
CASQPRGLADNEQFF
>12|TRBJ1-2|TRBV7-9
CASSDRVRGYTF
>14|TRBJ1-1|TRBV4-1
CASSQGGEGTEAFF
>16|TRBJ1-1|TRBV27
CASKHPGGRTSTPAFF
>13|TRBJ2-3|TRBV25-1
CASSERRADTQYF
>16|TRBJ1-6|TRBV5-1
CASSLEARSYNSPLHF
>16|TRBJ2-2|TRBV19
CASSTPGQAPIGELFF
>14|TRBJ2-3|TRBV7-2
CASSLREALDTQYF
>13|TRBJ1-1|TRBV7-2
CASSLEDRIQAFF
>14|TRBJ2-7|TRBV19
CASSYGSGYYEQYF
>16|TRBJ2-3|TRBV4-2
CASSQGGQLSTDTQYF
>13|TRBJ1-2|TRBV28
CASSTPGGAGYTF
>15|TRBJ1-4|TRBV7-9
CASSQEGATNEKLFF
>12|TRBJ2-1|TRBV6-1
CASSNGLAKQFF
>13|TRBJ1-1|TRBV10-3
CAIGGSMNTEAFF
>12|TRBJ1-1|TRBV2
CASKPGQGEAFF
>13|TRBJ2-1|TRBV4-1
CASSQDGYNEQFF
>15|TRBJ2-1|TRBV7-2
CASSLAASSYNEQFF
>14|TRBJ2-3|TRBV14
CPRRHGRARDTQYF